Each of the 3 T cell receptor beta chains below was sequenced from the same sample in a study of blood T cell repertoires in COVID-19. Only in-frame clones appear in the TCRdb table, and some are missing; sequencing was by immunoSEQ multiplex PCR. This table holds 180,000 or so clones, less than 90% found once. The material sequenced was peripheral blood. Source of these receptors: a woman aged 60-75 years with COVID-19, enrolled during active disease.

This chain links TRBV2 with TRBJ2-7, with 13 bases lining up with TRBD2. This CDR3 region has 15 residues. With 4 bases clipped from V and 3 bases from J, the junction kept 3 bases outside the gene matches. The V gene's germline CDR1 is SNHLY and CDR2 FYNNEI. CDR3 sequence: CASSGTSGSLYEQYF. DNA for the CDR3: TGTGCCAGCAGTGGGACTAGCGGGAGCCTCTACGAGCAGTACTTC.

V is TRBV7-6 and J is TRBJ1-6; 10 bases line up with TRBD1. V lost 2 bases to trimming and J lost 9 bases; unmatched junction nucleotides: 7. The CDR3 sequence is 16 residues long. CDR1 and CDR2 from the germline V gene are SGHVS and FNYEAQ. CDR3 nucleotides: TGTGCCAGCAGCTTAAATCCAGGGACAGGGGCTTCACCCCTCCACTTT. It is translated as CASSLNPGTGASPLHF. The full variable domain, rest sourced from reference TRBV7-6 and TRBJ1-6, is GAGVSQSPRYKVTKRGQDVALRCDPISGHVSLYWYRQALGQGPEFLTYFNYEAQQDKSGLPNDRFSAERPEGSISTLTIQRTEQRDSAMYRCASSLNPGTGASPLHFGNGTRLTVT.

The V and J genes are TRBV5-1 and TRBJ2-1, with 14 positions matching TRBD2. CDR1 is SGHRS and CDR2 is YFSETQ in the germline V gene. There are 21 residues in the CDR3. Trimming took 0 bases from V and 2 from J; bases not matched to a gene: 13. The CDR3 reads CASSLVSRTSGRPFTYNEQFF. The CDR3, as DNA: TGCGCCAGCAGCTTGGTTAGCCGGACTAGCGGGAGGCCGTTCACCTACAATGAGCAGTTCTTC.